The 9 T cell receptor beta chains listed next were all sequenced from one sample in a study of cytomegalovirus exposure and HLA in healthy donors. PCR was performed using 60 Vbeta and 13 Jbeta primers. Produced via immunoSEQ multiplex PCR; TCRdb's table is partial and in-frame only. The sample contains some 110,000 clones, around 67% of which appear only once. The sequenced material came from PBMCs. The receptors were sampled from a man in his fifties or sixties in good health and CMV-seropositive.

CDR3 sequence reads: CAYAQGFNTEAFF. In nucleotides, the CDR3 is TGTGCCTACGCCCAGGGATTCAACACTGAAGCTTTCTTT. This chain connects TRBV30 to TRBJ1-1, with a possible D match to TRBD1 (5 bases). The CDR3 spans 13 residues. The V gene lost 7 bases and the J gene lost 2 bases, with 14 bases spanning the gap. Germline V gene sequence: CDR1 GTSNPN, CDR2 SVGIG (reference sequence).

This clone has only a few counts. The chain couples TRBV5-5 to TRBJ2-2; 8 bases fit TRBD2. This CDR3 spans 16 amino acids. From germline, CDR1 is SGHKS and CDR2 YYEKEE (reference sequence). J was trimmed by 1 base and V by 4 bases; bases with no gene match: 6. The CDR3 region has the DNA TGTGCCAGCAGCAAGGCACTAGCGGAGAACACCGGGGAGCTGTTTTTT. Amino acid sequence: CASSKALAENTGELFF. The full variable domain, completed using reference TRBV5-5 and TRBJ2-2, is DAGVTQSPTHLIKTRGQQVTLRCSPISGHKSVSWYQQVLGQGPQFIFQYYEKEERGRGNFPDRFSARQFPNYSSELNVNALLLGDSALYLCASSKALAENTGELFFGEGSRLTVL.

This clone has more than one count but fewer than ten. The rearrangement links TRBV6-5 to TRBJ2-3, with a possible D match to TRBD1 (6 bases). V was pared by 0 bases and J by 3 bases, with 7 bases between. Germline values: CDR1 MNHEY, CDR2 SVGAGI. The CDR3 runs to 14 residues. CDR3 region: CASSYSDRTDTQYF. The CDR3 DNA follows: TGTGCCAGCAGTTACTCGGACAGAACAGATACGCAGTATTTT.

For this clone: An end of the junction differs from the germline gene, which may be a read error. The chain uses TRBV6-5 and TRBJ2-1, with D possibly being TRBD2 (6 bases). CDR1 is MNHEY, CDR2 SVGAGI, per germline. CDR3 length: 12 residues. The CDR3 DNA reads as TGTGCCAGCAGTCTAGCCGGGGGAAAGCTGGTCTTC. Its protein is CASSLAGGKLVF.

The genes are TRBV29-1 and TRBJ2-1; TRBD1 agrees at 7 bases. The CDR3 covers 14 residues. Unmatched junction bases numbered 9, after V lost 7 bases and J lost 3 bases. From germline, CDR1 is SQVTM and CDR2 ANQGSEA. In DNA, the CDR3 is TGCAGCGCCGAACCGGGACAGCACTACAATGAGCAGTTCTTC. It encodes CSAEPGQHYNEQFF.

This clone was seen a few times. The rearrangement uses TRBV5-4 and TRBJ1-3, with D tentatively TRBD1 (5 bases). Germline V lookup: CDR1 SGHNT, CDR2 YYREEE (reference sequence). This CDR3 spans 16 amino acids. Trimming cost V 2 bases and J 0 bases, with 12 bases left between them. CDR3 in DNA: TGTGCCAGCAGCTTCGGAGGGACGAGCTCTGGAAACACCATATATTTT. Translated, it gives CASSFGGTSSGNTIYF. Looking up the rest from reference TRBV5-4 and TRBJ1-3 gives the full variable domain: ETGVTQSPTHLIKTRGQQVTLRCSSQSGHNTVSWYQQALGQGPQFIFQYYREEENGRGNFPPRFSGLQFPNYSSELNVNALELDDSALYLCASSFGGTSSGNTIYFGEGSWLTVV.

V usage is TRBV28 and J usage is TRBJ2-7; D perhaps matches TRBD2 (5 bases). The germline CDR1 and CDR2 sequences are MDHEN and SYDVKM. The V end was cut by 8 bases, the J end by 3 bases, with 20 bases between. CDR3 length equals 15 residues. For the CDR3, the DNA is TGTGCCAGCTCTACGTCCAGCGGACCTTACTACGAGCAGTACTTC. This encodes CASSTSSGPYYEQYF.

The CDR3 sequence is CATIRGQGKFF. Written as DNA, the CDR3 is TGTGCCACTATAAGGGGACAGGGGAAGTTCTTC. The chain carries TRBV7-6 and TRBJ2-1; TRBD1 agrees at 10 bases. V lost 10 bases, J lost 14 bases, and 8 bases stayed unmatched. The CDR3 covers 11 residues. Germline CDR1 and CDR2: SGHVS and FNYEAQ.

This clone has more than one count but fewer than ten. The rearrangement links TRBV5-1 to TRBJ1-1; D gene ambiguous. The CDR3 runs to 12 residues. CDR1 and CDR2 (germline): SGHRS, YFSETQ. V shed 0 bases and J shed 4 bases, with 4 bases lying between them. The CDR3 coding sequence is TGCGCCAGCAGCTTGGGACTCACTGAAGCTTTCTTT. It encodes CASSLGLTEAFF. The whole variable domain, remainder taken from reference TRBV5-1 and TRBJ1-1, is KAGVTQTPRYLIKTRGQQVTLSCSPISGHRSVSWYQQTPGQGLQFLFEYFSETQRNKGNFPGRFSGRQFSNSRSEMNVSTLELGDSALYLCASSLGLTEAFFGQGTRLTVV.